This T cell receptor (beta chain) was profiled in a study of PD-L1 blockade in urothelial cancer. Across the whole study: Males with urothelial cancer arising in the bladder constituted about 90% of the roughly 30 patients.

Time point: pretreatment peripheral blood. With V trimmed by 3 bases and J by 3 bases, 4 bases remained unmatched. Germline V CDR1 and CDR2: SGHTA, FQGNSA. The CDR3 loop spans 14 amino acids. Assay: immunoSEQ multiplex PCR; the TCRdb copy retains only in-frame clones and omits some. This table has tens of thousands of clones, 80% to 90% appearing once. The sequencing used PBMCs, collected around atezolizumab (anti-PD-L1) treatment. This chain joins TRBV7-2 and TRBJ2-7; TRBD2 agrees at 8 bases. This sequence originates from a man in his 70s with urothelial cancer. CDR3 bases: TGTGCCAGCAGCTTGGCGGGGGGCGTCTACGAGCAGTACTTC. Its translation is CASSLAGGVYEQYF.